The subject of this entry is one T cell receptor beta chain. The target of this receptor is not known. No base-level quality is on record; no much larger clone is a single base apart. TCR beta CDR3 regions were amplified from RNA transcripts. The TCR CDR3 was subjected to a first round of RT-PCR using the HTBI primer set and the Qiagen OneStep RT-PCR kit. Libraries were constructed in a second round of multiplex PCR, after which size selection and purification were performed. Paired-end sequencing of the libraries was performed with 100 bp reads on an Illumina HiSeq2000. Per the original workflow: SOAPnuke was used to process the raw data, with reads discarded if the reads contained adapters or uncalled bases, had a mean Phred below 15, or lacked an exact constant-primer or identifier match. COPE v1.2.5 was used to merge the high-quality paired reads, and each unique nucleotide sequence was defined as a clonotype. MiTCR v1.1 was used to align the clonotypes against IMGT TRBV, TRBD and TRBJ reference segments. The analysis was restricted to V-J combinations with a frequency above 0.0001, which together covered about 99% of the repertoires. The TCS score was defined as the ratio of F50 (clonal expansion) to E x V (chaos), calculated using BLOSUM62-based TCRdist between CDR3 peptides within each V-J. Welch's t-statistics and random forest reduced fewer than 550 V-J features to roughly 13, which were used in a naive Bayes classifier (R e1071). TCRdb itself trimmed the public reads at Q25 with fastp, ran MiXCR and retained productive beta chains. Duplicate CDR3 protein sequences are folded into a single record with the most common DNA and genes. These V and J calls rely on TCRdb rather than the paper's analysis. The sample table records a few hundred thousand distinct CDR3 sequences; around 16% of these occur just once. Together, the top ten hold around a quarter of the sample.

The sample originates from a study of T cells in Graves' hyperthyroidism and ophthalmopathy (dated by TCRdb to about 2019). Background for the entire study: Peripheral blood was sampled at the time of initial diagnosis, prior to any treatment. For training and testing, the 100 or so patients in the discovery cohort were randomly divided in a 7:3 ratio. To identify distinguishing TCR V-J signatures, a discovery cohort of around 100 patients was used, comprising under 45 with Graves' ophthalmopathy and 55 to 65 with stable Graves' hyperthyroidism. In more than five Graves' hyperthyroidism patients, the study also compared T-cell repertoires from thyroid tissue with T-cell repertoires from blood. The paper describes TCR Vbeta CDR3 sequencing of 135 peripheral blood samples, made up of some 42 ophthalmopathy patients, 70 to 75 hyperthyroidism patients and about 17 progressor patients. Prospective prediction of ophthalmopathy was tested in an independent validation cohort consisting of 18 to 20 hyperthyroidism patients and 15 or so patients who later progressed to ophthalmopathy. After sampling, hyperthyroidism patients received methimazole starting at 30 mg daily, and ophthalmopathy patients received high-dose intravenous methylprednisolone.

Measured from the cysteine to the phenylalanine, the CDR3 is 18 residues long. The DNA shown is the 54-base CDR3, in frame from base 1. V is cut by 1 base and J by 3 bases, and the space between the germline ends is 19 bases. From the germline V gene (reference sequence), CDR1 is DFQATT and CDR2 is SNEGSKA. Hyperthyroidism patients were newly diagnosed, with disease duration under 2 months, and aged 18 to 65 years. Exclusion was applied to patients with uncontrolled infections, other autoimmune diseases, pregnancy or lactation. Diagnoses relied on clinical symptoms, serum thyroxine and TRAb, thyroid ultrasound and orbital computed tomography. For progressor patients, blood was drawn at the first diagnosis of hyperthyroidism, before any ophthalmopathy symptoms had appeared. PBMCs were isolated from about 9.1 ml of fresh peripheral blood by Ficoll-Paque density gradient centrifugation. Progressor patients were initially diagnosed with Graves' hyperthyroidism and developed ophthalmopathy during follow-up. Total RNA was extracted with Trizol reagent, and quality was checked on an Agilent 2100 Bioanalyzer.

The full study reports these points: Most expanded thyroid clonotypes (frequency above 0.001) were also found in blood, which suggests that blood repertoires may mirror thyroid immune responses. In validation, the model predicted progression to ophthalmopathy a median of approximately 6.6 months before onset, with roughly 68% sensitivity and 72.22% specificity. Sample size was not statistically predetermined, and investigators were not blinded to group allocation. In cross-validation, a model built on a 13 V-J signature told ophthalmopathy apart from stable hyperthyroidism with approximately 90% sensitivity and roughly 82% specificity, and in testing the same model reached 80%/75%.

Recombination joined TRBV20-1 with TRBJ1-6; a tentative D call is TRBD1 (5 bases match). Sample: blood. The sequence was collected from a woman aged 18-35 years with Graves' hyperthyroidism that later progressed to Graves' ophthalmopathy. The DNA is as follows: TGCAGTGCTAGAGGGATTTCGGGACGGAATTTCTATAATTCACCCCTCCACTTT. It translates as CSARGISGRNFYNSPLHF.